Following are 22 T cell receptor beta chains from one sample sequenced in a study of molecular identifiers for immune sequencing clone quantification (dated by TCRdb to between 2017 and 2018). Library generation was performed with PCR. The sequencer listed for this sample is Illumina HiSeq 4000. In-frame beta chains were kept once TCRdb had trimmed the public reads at Q25 with fastp and called clones with MiXCR. Rows with a matching CDR3 protein are joined into one entry that keeps the most common DNA and genes. In this sample the table shows about 640,000 distinct CDR3 sequences, 15% to 20% of which occur a single time. The ten top clones hold around 0.86% of the sample. Input material: naive CD8+ T cells from blood, with Jurkat cell RNA spiked in. The meaning of the sample's cell subset or site label: FACS-sorted CD8+CD4-CCR7+CD45RA+ naive T cells. Source of these receptors: a human donor in good health. Some libraries in this study had Jurkat cell RNA spiked in.

In its sample, this clonotype was seen many times. The genes are TRBV15 and TRBJ2-3; 9 nucleotides match TRBD2. The J segment lost 6 bases and the V segment lost 1 base, leaving 11 bases of the junction unmatched. CDR1 and CDR2 (germline): LNHNV, YYDKDF (reference sequence). This CDR3 is 17 amino acids long. The CDR3 is CATSRARYSGRGDTQYF. CDR3 nucleotides: TGTGCCACCAGCAGAGCAAGATATAGCGGGAGAGGTGATACGCAGTATTTT.

This clonotype was observed a handful of times. This chain uses TRBV7-8 with TRBJ2-3; D not certain. The CDR3 is 15 amino acids. The germline V and J ends were trimmed by 4 bases and 0 bases, with 11 bases remaining between them. Germline V CDR1 and CDR2: SGHVS, FQNEAQ. CDR3 in amino acids: CASSSVRASTDTQYF. The CDR3 DNA sequence: TGTGCCAGCAGCTCAGTAAGAGCTAGCACAGATACGCAGTATTTT.

This clonotype appeared a few times. The chain uses TRBV27 and TRBJ2-5; the D is unclear. With 2 bases removed from V and 3 bases from J, the gap between germline ends came to 16 bases. From germline, CDR1 is MNHEY and CDR2 SMNVEV (reference sequence). The CDR3 sequence is 16 residues long. CDR3 protein: CASSLRVGLDKETQYF. The DNA of the CDR3 is TGTGCCAGCAGTTTACGTGTCGGGCTAGATAAAGAGACCCAGTACTTC.

This clonotype came up many times. The chain is built from TRBV2 and TRBJ1-5, with TRBD1 matching over 8 bases. CDR1 is SNHLY and CDR2 is FYNNEI in the germline V gene. The CDR3 contains 14 residues. V was pared by 5 bases and J by 7 bases, with 7 bases of the junction left unmatched. The CDR3 spells CASSKTGVLQPQHF. The CDR3 DNA is TGTGCCAGCAGTAAGACAGGGGTATTGCAGCCCCAGCATTTT.

This clonotype was seen many times. CDR3 DNA: TGCGCCAGCAGCCCACAGGACGGTCAACTGTTTTTT. It specifies CASSPQDGQLFF. V is TRBV4-3 and J is TRBJ1-4, with D perhaps TRBD1 (5 bases). Trimming stripped 4 bases from V and 12 bases from J, with 12 bases between. The CDR3 consists of 12 residues. The germline gives CDR1 LGHNA, CDR2 YSLEER.

In its sample, this clonotype was seen many times. In DNA form, the CDR3 reads TGTGCCAGCAGCTCAAGCGGTGTGGTACACGAGCAGTACTTC. This encodes CASSSSGVVHEQYF. The chain joins TRBV7-9 to TRBJ2-7; D possibly corresponds to TRBD2 (5 bases). The CDR3 length is 14 residues. V dropped 4 bases and J dropped 5 bases, with 15 bases sitting between them. The germline gives CDR1 SEHNR, CDR2 FQNEAQ (reference sequence).

This clonotype was seen at least ten times. V gene TRBV28 combines with J gene TRBJ2-7; D may match TRBD1 or TRBD2 (5 bases each). The CDR3 has 14 amino acids. CDR1 and CDR2 from the germline V gene are MDHEN and SYDVKM. With 6 bases removed from V and 5 bases from J, the gap between germline ends came to 17 bases. The CDR3 loop is CASSQPGRLDEQYF. As DNA, the CDR3 is TGTGCCAGCAGCCAACCGGGACGGCTGGACGAGCAGTACTTC.

This clonotype was seen ten or more times. V is TRBV12-3 or TRBV12-4 and J is TRBJ2-5, with unresolved D. V was pared by 5 bases and J by 2 bases, with 12 bases between. The CDR3 has 14 residues. CDR3: CASSQTTPQETQYF. The CDR3 DNA follows: TGTGCCAGCAGTCAAACGACACCTCAAGAGACCCAGTACTTC.

This clonotype was counted many times. The chain joins TRBV6-2 or TRBV6-3 to TRBJ1-1, with no clear D. Trimming left V 2 bases short and J 4 bases short, with 8 bases between. The CDR3 spans 13 residues. Germline-derived CDR1 and CDR2 are MNHEY and SVGEGT. CDR3 nucleotides: TGTGCCAGCAGTTACGTTCTGACCACTGAAGCTTTCTTT. It yields the protein CASSYVLTTEAFF.

About this clonotype itself: With a much larger clone just one base away, this may be a read error. The CDR3 does not close with the conserved phenylalanine or tryptophan, likely indicating a read error. V usage is TRBV29-1 and J usage is TRBJ2-7; 7 nucleotides line up with TRBD1. Trimming cost V 6 bases and J 2 bases; bases outside gene matches: 4. This CDR3 comprises 12 residues. Germline assignment: CDR1 SQVTM and CDR2 ANQGSEA. In DNA form, the CDR3 reads TGCAGCGTCCGGGACAGACCCTACGAGCAGTACTCC. Translation gives CSVRDRPYEQYS.

Worth noting for this clonotype: A much more abundant neighbour one base away suggests this may be a read error. V gene TRBV5-6 combines with J gene TRBJ2-4; D is perhaps TRBD1 (5 bases). Trimming cost V 4 bases and J 11 bases, with 16 bases left between them. This CDR3 is built from 13 residues. CDR1 and CDR2 (germline): SGHDT, YYEEEE. Here the CDR3 reads CASSGAGSAVQYF. The CDR3 region has the DNA TGTGCCAGCAGCGGTGCAGGGTCAGCCGTTCAGTACTTC.

The chain employs TRBV2 and TRBJ2-7; D ambiguous. CDR3 length equals 15 residues. V was shortened by 6 bases and J by 6 bases, with 21 bases between the two germline ends. Germline assignment: CDR1 SNHLY and CDR2 FYNNEI. The CDR3 nucleotides read TGTGCCAGCAGGACTGGGCTAGGTGAACTGGCCGAGCAGTACTTC. It is translated as CASRTGLGELAEQYF.

The J gene is TRBJ2-1, the V gene TRBV3-1; 8 bases are shared with TRBD2. The CDR3 runs 17 residues. Germline values: CDR1 LGHDT, CDR2 YNNKEL (reference sequence). The V gene end was trimmed by 1 base and the J gene end by 1 base; junction bases not matched to a gene: 6. The CDR3 coding sequence is TGTGCCAGCAGCCAAGTTGGGACTAGTTGGTCCTACAATGAGCAGTTCTTC. Its translation: CASSQVGTSWSYNEQFF.

The chain joins TRBV20-1 to TRBJ2-1; TRBD1 matches 9 bases. Unmatched junction bases numbered 5, after V lost 0 bases and J lost 8 bases. The germline V gene has CDR1 DFQATT and CDR2 SNEGSKA (reference sequence). The CDR3 sequence is 14 residues long. Written as DNA, the CDR3 is TGCAGTGCTAGAGATCAGGACAGGGGATATGAGCAGTTCTTC. It specifies CSARDQDRGYEQFF.

Details on this clonotype: A much bigger clone sits one base away, suggesting this may be a read error. V and J are TRBV11-2 and TRBJ1-6, with D uncertain. The ends were cut back, 4 bases at V and 6 bases at J, with 16 bases in the middle. Germline V gene lookup returns CDR1 SGHAT and CDR2 FQNNGV. This CDR3 has 16 amino acids. The CDR3 region is CASSSVHPSRNSPLHF. In DNA, the CDR3 is TGTGCCAGCAGCTCGGTACACCCTTCTCGTAATTCACCCCTCCACTTT.

There are a few counts of this clonotype. The V call is TRBV6-2 or TRBV6-3, the J call TRBJ2-1; D is possibly TRBD2 (6 bases). The CDR3 sequence is 16 residues long. V was clipped by 2 bases and J by 6 bases, with 17 bases between them. Germline values: CDR1 MNHEY, CDR2 SVGEGT. As DNA, the CDR3 is TGTGCCAGCAGTTACCGAACGGGGGAGAGGGGCAATGAGCAGTTCTTC. It encodes CASSYRTGERGNEQFF.

This clonotype was observed many times. V usage is TRBV30 and J usage is TRBJ1-1; the D is unclear. V was shortened by 0 bases and J by 5 bases, with 13 bases between the two germline ends. The germline V gene encodes CDR1 GTSNPN and CDR2 SVGIG (reference sequence). There are 14 residues in the CDR3. The CDR3 sequence: CAWSVTEVLTEAFF. The CDR3 DNA reads as TGTGCCTGGAGTGTTACCGAAGTTCTAACTGAAGCTTTCTTT. The entire variable domain, with the rest obtained from reference TRBV30 and TRBJ1-1, is as follows: SQTIHQWPATLVQPVGSPLSLECTVEGTSNPNLYWYRQAAGRGLQLLFYSVGIGQISSEVPQNLSASRPQDRQFILSSKKLLLSDSGFYLCAWSVTEVLTEAFFGQGTRLTVV.

J is TRBJ2-1 and V is TRBV6-2 or TRBV6-3; 12 nucleotides line up with TRBD2. With 2 bases clipped from V and 5 bases from J, the junction kept 4 bases outside the gene matches. This CDR3 is 16 amino acids long. Per germline, CDR1 MNHEY and CDR2 SVGEGT. CDR3 residues: CASSYGRLAGDNEQFF. The CDR3 DNA reads TGTGCCAGCAGTTACGGGAGACTAGCGGGAGACAATGAGCAGTTCTTC.

Comment on this clonotype: A much larger clone is a single base away; this may be a read error. This chain connects TRBV7-9 to TRBJ1-1, with D tentatively TRBD1 (5 bases). Germline V gives CDR1 SEHNR, CDR2 FQNEAQ (reference sequence). V lost 5 bases, J lost 4 bases, and 14 bases lay in between. CDR3 length: 14 residues. The CDR3 loop is CASSPPHGGTEAFF. The DNA of the CDR3 is TGTGCCAGCAGCCCTCCCCACGGGGGCACTGAAGCTTTCTTT.

This clonotype was recorded at least ten times. The chain couples TRBV12-3 or TRBV12-4 to TRBJ1-1, with D maybe TRBD1 (6 bases). CDR3 length: 12 amino acids. V was shortened by 7 bases and J by 7 bases, with 13 bases between the two germline ends. The CDR3 DNA reads TGTGCCAGCACCTGGGGGCAGAATGAAGCTTTCTTT. Its translation: CASTWGQNEAFF.

The J gene is TRBJ2-3, the V gene TRBV11-2; D perhaps matches TRBD2 (6 bases). The CDR3 has 17 residues. From germline, CDR1 is SGHAT and CDR2 FQNNGV. Trimming pared 5 bases from V and 4 bases from J, leaving 22 bases between. CDR3 loop: CASSGWGGRDSPDTQYF. DNA for the CDR3: TGTGCCAGCAGCGGGTGGGGCGGGCGGGATAGTCCAGATACGCAGTATTTT.

This clonotype was observed at least ten times. The V call is TRBV6-1, the J call TRBJ1-1, with unresolved D. CDR3 size: 14 residues. The germline V and J ends were trimmed by 6 bases and 4 bases, with 15 bases remaining between them. Germline assignment: CDR1 MNHNS and CDR2 SASEGT. CDR3 sequence: CASRADVMITEAFF. Written as DNA, the CDR3 is TGTGCCAGCAGGGCGGACGTGATGATCACTGAAGCTTTCTTT.